This T cell receptor beta chain comes out of a study of patients and donors after allogeneic stem cell transplantation. Each CDR3 protein gets one entry after TCRdb re-called the RT-PCR reads with MiXCR. The sample includes about 960,000 distinct CDR3 sequences, about a sixth of them seen just once. This clonotype showed up many times. The CDR3 extends over 13 amino acids. V lost 3 bases to trimming and J lost 0 bases, with 5 bases between them. V gene TRBV12-3 or TRBV12-4 combines with J gene TRBJ1-1; no definite D call. Sequencing input: blood, either unsorted or a sorted T cell fraction (not recorded which). The sequence was collected from a human donor who was either an allogeneic HSCT recipient or a stem cell or donor lymphocyte infusion donor (not recorded which). It is not recorded whose cells these are; they may come from a transplant donor. CDR3 DNA sequence: TGTGCCAGCAGTTTTTTGGTGAACACTGAAGCTTTCTTT. Protein: CASSFLVNTEAFF.